This TCR beta chain was found in a study of OX40 agonist ivuxolimab in advanced cancers. Study-wide points: On average, a greater number of expanded clones characterised CD8+ T cells relative to CD4+.

As to this clone: What it binds is not known.

The repertoire was sequenced with immunoSEQ multiplex PCR; TCRdb's copy has only in-frame clones and lacks some. The profile shows 150,000 to 190,000 clones, under 95% of them singletons. The CDR3 contains 15 residues. CDR1 is MNHEY and CDR2 is SMNVEV in the germline V gene (reference sequence). Trimming took off 3 bases at V and 5 bases at J, with 16 bases between the two ends. The rearrangement links TRBV27 to TRBJ1-1, with D maybe TRBD1 (6 bases). The sample consisted of CD4+ or CD8+ T cells sorted from blood, taken in a trial of the OX40 agonist ivuxolimab. This TCR was sampled from an adult with an advanced solid tumor such as melanoma, head and neck, liver or kidney cancer. CDR3 nucleotide sequence: TGTGCCAGCAGTTTCATCCAGGGGACGATAACTGAAGCTTTCTTT. It encodes CASSFIQGTITEAFF.